The 9 T cell receptor beta chains given below trace back to one sample, sequenced in a study of cytomegalovirus exposure and HLA in healthy donors. With 60 Vbeta and 13 Jbeta primers, the PCR was carried out. Sequenced by immunoSEQ multiplex PCR; TCRdb stores in-frame clones only, minus some. The sample includes under 150,000 clones, roughly 60% of them seen just once. The sample comprised PBMCs. These receptors all come from a man in his forties or fifties in good health and CMV-seropositive.

The J gene is TRBJ2-2, the V gene TRBV19; D might be TRBD1 (5 bases). Trimming took 4 bases from V and 1 from J, leaving 16 bases between them. This CDR3 has 17 amino acids. Germline CDR1 reads LNHDA; CDR2 reads SQIVND (reference sequence). The CDR3 here is CASSTTTEPRNTGELFF. CDR3 sequence (DNA): TGTGCCAGTAGTACAACGACAGAGCCAAGGAACACCGGGGAGCTGTTTTTT.

This clone appeared a few times. The chain links TRBV7-9 to TRBJ1-1; maybe TRBD1 (5 bases). V was shortened by 3 bases and J by 5 bases, with 13 bases between the two germline ends. Germline-derived CDR1 and CDR2 are SEHNR and FQNEAQ (reference sequence). This CDR3 contains 14 residues. The CDR3 is CASSFFGGETEAFF. In DNA, the CDR3 is TGTGCCAGCAGCTTTTTCGGGGGTGAGACTGAAGCTTTCTTT.

The V call is TRBV30, the J call TRBJ2-7; TRBD2 matches at 7 bases. The V segment lost 5 bases and the J segment 5 bases; nucleotides outside the gene matches: 12. From germline, CDR1 is GTSNPN and CDR2 SVGIG (reference sequence). The CDR3 spans 14 residues. The CDR3 DNA reads TGTGCCTGGGGGAAGCGGGACCCACCCCACGAGCAGTACTTC. Amino acids: CAWGKRDPPHEQYF.

The chain is built from TRBV28 and TRBJ1-2, with D perhaps matching TRBD1 (5 bases). Between the trimmed V and J ends, which lost 7 bases and 4 bases, there was a span of 28 bases. CDR1 MDHEN and CDR2 SYDVKM come from the germline V gene. The CDR3 sequence is 18 residues long. The CDR3 sequence is CASNAAPGGGPRGYGYTF. CDR3 nucleotides: TGTGCCAGCAACGCGGCCCCCGGGGGGGGTCCTCGGGGCTATGGCTACACCTTC.

The chain employs TRBV5-1 and TRBJ2-7, with 7 bases fitting TRBD1. Germline V gene lookup returns CDR1 SGHRS and CDR2 YFSETQ. V lost 0 bases, J lost 2 bases, and 5 bases stayed unmatched. CDR3 length: 15 residues. The DNA for the CDR3 is TGCGCCAGCAGCTTGGAACGGACAGGAACCTACGAGCAGTACTTC. This translates into CASSLERTGTYEQYF.

The chain links TRBV5-6 to TRBJ2-7; D unclear. Trimming shortened V by 2 bases and J by 2 bases, and 8 bases separated the two germline ends. The CDR3 totals 13 residues. CDR1 is SGHDT and CDR2 is YYEEEE in the germline V gene. CDR3: CASSFHTPYEQYF. CDR3 bases: TGTGCCAGCAGCTTCCACACCCCCTACGAGCAGTACTTC.

V gene TRBV19 combines with J gene TRBJ2-5; TRBD1 aligns across 10 bases. V shed 3 bases and J 3 bases; nucleotides not matched to a gene: 7. CDR1 is LNHDA, CDR2 SQIVND, per germline (reference sequence). The CDR3 has 16 amino acids. The CDR3 protein is CASSILAGTGEETQYF. The DNA for the CDR3 is TGTGCCAGTAGTATTTTAGCAGGGACAGGGGAAGAGACCCAGTACTTC.

This chain uses TRBV29-1 with TRBJ2-7, with 8 bases aligning to TRBD1. This CDR3 comprises 15 residues. V gave up 6 bases and J gave up 1 base; unmatched junction bases: 11. Germline assignment: CDR1 SQVTM and CDR2 ANQGSEA. This chain's CDR3 is CSVSGGTGYSYEQYF. CDR3 bases: TGCAGCGTGTCAGGTGGGACAGGCTATTCCTACGAGCAGTACTTC.

The chain employs TRBV7-9 and TRBJ1-2; 7 nucleotides align to TRBD1. V trimming: 5 bases; J trimming: 4 bases; junction bases outside the gene matches: 19. CDR1 is SEHNR and CDR2 is FQNEAQ in the germline V gene (reference sequence). The CDR3 is 18 amino acids. CDR3: CASSAILVPMTGRYGYTF. Written as DNA, the CDR3 is TGTGCCAGCAGCGCAATTCTCGTCCCCATGACAGGGCGCTATGGCTACACCTTC. Full variable domain (remainder filled in from reference TRBV7-9 and TRBJ1-2): DTGVSQNPRHKITKRGQNVTFRCDPISEHNRLYWYRQTLGQGPEFLTYFQNEAQLEKSRLLSDRFSAERPKGSFSTLEIQRTEQGDSAMYLCASSAILVPMTGRYGYTFGSGTRLTVV.